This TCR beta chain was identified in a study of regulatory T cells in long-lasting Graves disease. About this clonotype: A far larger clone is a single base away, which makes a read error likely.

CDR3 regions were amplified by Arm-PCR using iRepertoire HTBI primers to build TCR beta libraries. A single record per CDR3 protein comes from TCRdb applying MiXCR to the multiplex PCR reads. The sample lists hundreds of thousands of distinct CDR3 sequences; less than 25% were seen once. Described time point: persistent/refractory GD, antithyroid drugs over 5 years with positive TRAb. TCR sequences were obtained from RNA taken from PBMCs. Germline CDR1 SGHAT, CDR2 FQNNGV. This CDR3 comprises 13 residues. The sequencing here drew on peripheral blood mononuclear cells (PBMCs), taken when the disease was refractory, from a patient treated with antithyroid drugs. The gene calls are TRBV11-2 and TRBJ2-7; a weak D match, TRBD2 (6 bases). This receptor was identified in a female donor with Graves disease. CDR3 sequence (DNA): TGTGCCAGCAGCTTGACGGGAGCCTACGAGCGGTACTTC. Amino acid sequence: CASSLTGAYERYF.